This T cell receptor (beta chain) appears in the sequencing data of a study of blood T cell repertoires in COVID-19. The method was immunoSEQ multiplex PCR; TCRdb's version includes in-frame clones alone and lacks a portion of them. The repertoire has approximately 350,000 clones, 91% of them found once; the top ten carry around 3.3%. This CDR3 is built from 15 residues. V was shortened by 4 bases and J by 3 bases, with 15 bases between the two germline ends. CDR1 is LGHDT, CDR2 YNNKEL, per germline (reference sequence). Input material: peripheral blood. The clonotype was recovered from a woman aged 18-29 years who had recovered from COVID-19. J is TRBJ2-5 and V is TRBV3-1 (or the pseudogene TRBV3-2), with D perhaps TRBD2 (6 bases). The CDR3 protein is CASSLTGGEKETQYF. The DNA of the CDR3 is TGTGCCAGCAGCCTCACCGGGGGAGAGAAAGAGACCCAGTACTTC.